The clone carrying this T cell receptor beta chain was recorded a few times. The data stem from a study of T-cell reconstitution after alpha-beta-depleted transplantation in children. The CDR3 has 16 residues. Per the germline V gene, CDR1 is ENHRY and CDR2 is SYGVKD. V lost 6 bases and J lost 1; bases outside the gene matches: 9. Unique molecular identifiers were incorporated when the TCRbeta library was constructed. TCRdb fed the PCR reads into MiXCR, producing one record per CDR3 protein. This sample has about 340,000 distinct CDR3 sequences, with 10% found just once. The gene calls are TRBV10-3 and TRBJ2-4; 7 positions agree with TRBD2. The sequences come from PBMCs from the stem cell graft donor, collected from the stem cell graft. This clonotype originated in a human donor who donated a stem cell graft to a child with acute lymphoblastic leukemia. CDR3 sequence reads: CAISDLRGEAKNIQYF. Written as DNA, the CDR3 is TGTGCCATCAGCGACCTTCGGGGGGAGGCCAAAAACATTCAGTACTTC.